The rows below give T cell receptor beta chains drawn from one sample of a study of cytomegalovirus exposure and HLA in healthy donors. Only in-frame clones appear in the TCRdb table, and some are missing; sequencing was by immunoSEQ multiplex PCR. Of over 150,000 clones in the sample, around 73% were seen once. Sequencing was done on a sample of PBMCs. The source is a woman aged 18-30 years in good health and CMV-seropositive. Each CDR3 is given with its conserved first and last residue. The D gene is left open where the match is weak. Size tells how often a clone was seen (once, few, many) or the class of an expanded clone, and some rows leave it out.

j_call clone_size d_call v_call cdr3_nt cdr3_aa
TRBJ2-7 . TRBD1 TRBV6-5 TGTGCCAGCAGCTACAGGGGTTCCTACGAGCAGTACTTC CASSYRGSYEQYF
TRBJ2-5 . TRBD2 TRBV9 TGTGCCAGCAGCGAGGGGACTAGCGGCACCAAAGAGACCCAGTACTTC CASSEGTSGTKETQYF
TRBJ2-1 . TRBD1 TRBV11-3 TGTGCCAGCAGCCGCGGAGACAGGGGTCACAATGAGCAGTTCTTC CASSRGDRGHNEQFF
TRBJ1-1 . TRBD1 TRBV7-9 TGTGCCAGCAGCCCCGGGACAGGGACGAACACTGAAGCTTTCTTT CASSPGTGTNTEAFF
TRBJ2-1 once . TRBV5-1 TGCGCCAGCAGCTTGGATACAGGGATGTACAATGAGCAGTTCTTC CASSLDTGMYNEQFF
TRBJ2-1 . TRBD2 TRBV7-2 TGTGCCAGCAGCTTAGCAGCGGGGGGGTACAATGAGCAGTTCTTC CASSLAAGGYNEQFF
TRBJ2-3 few . TRBV30 TGTGCCGTAGCGCCGGGACAAAGCACAGATACGCAGTATTTT CAVAPGQSTDTQYF
TRBJ2-7 . TRBD1 TRBV10-3 TGTGCCATCAGGGGACAGGGAGGAAACGAGCAGTACTTC CAIRGQGGNEQYF
TRBJ2-7 . . TRBV7-9 TGTGCCAGCAGCTTATCTAGGTACGAGCAGTACTTC CASSLSRYEQYF
TRBJ2-2 . . TRBV7-2 TGTGCCAGCAGCTTAGTACTTGCGAGACAGGCCGGGGAGCTGTTTTTT CASSLVLARQAGELFF
TRBJ1-2 . TRBD1 TRBV7-3 TGTGCCAGCAGCCCTGGACAGGGGAACTATGGCTACACCTTC CASSPGQGNYGYTF
TRBJ1-6 . . TRBV7-2 TGTGCCAGCAGCTATCGACGGGATAATTCACCCCTCCACTTT CASSYRRDNSPLHF
TRBJ2-7 . . TRBV6-5 TGTGCCAGCAGTTACTCGGTGGGGGGGCCTCCCTACGAGCAGTACTTC CASSYSVGGPPYEQYF
TRBJ1-5 . . TRBV30 TGTGCCTGGAATGATCAGGGAAATCAGCCCCAGCATTTT CAWNDQGNQPQHF
TRBJ2-3 . TRBD1 TRBV13 TGTGCCAGCAGGTACAGACAGGGGGGGGGCACAGATACGCAGTATTTT CASRYRQGGGTDTQYF
TRBJ1-1 once TRBD1 TRBV11-2 TGTGCCAGCAGCCGTACAGGGGAGGCTTTCTTT CASSRTGEAFF
TRBJ1-5 . TRBD1 TRBV2 TGTGCCAGCAGTACGCCCGGGACAGGGGTCGCTCCCCAGCATTTT CASSTPGTGVAPQHF
TRBJ1-4 . . TRBV9 TGTGCCAGCAGCGTAGATGGCAGAACTAATGAAAAACTGTTTTTT CASSVDGRTNEKLFF
TRBJ2-7 . TRBD1 TRBV2 TGTGCCAGCAGTGAAATTGGGACAGGGGGCGCGGTTTCGGGTGAGCAGTACTTC CASSEIGTGGAVSGEQYF
TRBJ2-7 . . TRBV4-3 TGCGCCAGCAGCCAAGTTCCGAGACAGGAAGTGAACGAGCAGTACTTC CASSQVPRQEVNEQYF
TRBJ1-5 . . TRBV7-6 TGTGCCAGCAGCTTAGATTCCTCGCAGCCCCAGCATTTT CASSLDSSQPQHF
TRBJ1-4 once TRBD1 TRBV11-3 TGTGCCAGCAGCTTGTGGGACAGGGGTAATGAAAAACTGTTTTTT CASSLWDRGNEKLFF
TRBJ1-1 . TRBD1 TRBV6-4 TGTGCCAGCAGTGAGGGACAGGGCACCACTGAAGCTTTCTTT CASSEGQGTTEAFF
TRBJ2-5 . . TRBV7-9 TGTTCCAGCAGCCCCGGGTCTCCCTTTCAAGAGACCCAGTACTTC CSSSPGSPFQETQYF
TRBJ2-3 . . TRBV7-2 TGTGCCAGCAGCCGTTTTACGGGTCTGGCACAAATCACAGATACGCAGTATTTT CASSRFTGLAQITDTQYF
TRBJ2-3 . TRBD1 TRBV13 TGTGCCAGCAGCTCAGCCATGCGGACAGGGTTGCCAGATACGCAGTATTTT CASSSAMRTGLPDTQYF
TRBJ1-4 . . TRBV11-3 TGTGCCAGCAGCACAGAGCCTCTTGCAACTAATGAAAAACTGTTTTTT CASSTEPLATNEKLFF
TRBJ2-3 once TRBD2 TRBV4-2 TGTGCCAGCAGCCAAGAGGGTGGCGGGGGGGCAGCTACAGATACGCAGTATTTT CASSQEGGGGAATDTQYF
TRBJ2-7 . . TRBV5-8 TGTGCCAGCAGCTTGGGACAGGGAGGCTACGAGCAGTACTTC CASSLGQGGYEQYF
TRBJ2-7 . . TRBV30 TGTGCCTGGACCGGCGCAGGGGGGATGAAGTACGTGCAGTACTTC CAWTGAGGMKYVQYF
TRBJ1-4 . . TRBV4-3 TGCGCCAGCAGCCAAGATCACGGGAGGGTCGGGTCTAAACTGTTTTTT CASSQDHGRVGSKLFF
TRBJ1-2 . TRBD1 TRBV9 TGTGCCAGCAGCGTGGGACAGGGGGTTTACTATGGCTACACCTTC CASSVGQGVYYGYTF
TRBJ2-5 . TRBD1 TRBV6-5 TGTGCCAGCAGTCTCCTGACAGGGGAGGACGAGACCCAGTACTTC CASSLLTGEDETQYF
TRBJ1-1 few TRBD1 TRBV7-9 TGTTCCAGCAGAGCAGGGGGCACTGAAGCTTTCTTT CSSRAGGTEAFF
TRBJ2-5 . TRBD1 TRBV4-3 TGCGCCAGCAGCCAAGATCTAGGACAGGGAGGAGAGACCCAGTACTTC CASSQDLGQGGETQYF
TRBJ1-5 . TRBD1 TRBV6-1 TGTGCCAGCAGCGGTGGACAGGCCTTCAATCAGCCCCAGCATTTT CASSGGQAFNQPQHF
TRBJ2-7 . TRBD1 TRBV11-2 TGTGCCAGCAGCATCTCCCCCGGGACAGGGAAAACCTACGAGCAGTACTTC CASSISPGTGKTYEQYF
TRBJ2-1 . . TRBV5-4 TGTGCCAGCAGCTTGGAGGGGGGGGCTTACAATGAGCAGTTCTTC CASSLEGGAYNEQFF
TRBJ2-1 once TRBD2 TRBV27 TGTGCCAGCAACGGGGGGGCCTGGAATGAGCAGTTCTTC CASNGGAWNEQFF
TRBJ2-3 . . TRBV2 TGTGCCAGCACGTCTCGTGCCGGGGAGAGCACAGATACGCAGTATTTT CASTSRAGESTDTQYF
TRBJ1-6 few TRBD1 TRBV9 TGTGCCAGCAGCGTGGGGACAGGGAGCTATAATTCACCCCTCCACTTT CASSVGTGSYNSPLHF
TRBJ2-5 . . TRBV2 TGTGCCAGCAGTGAAGCTCGTCAAGAGACCCAGTACTTC CASSEARQETQYF
TRBJ2-5 . . TRBV18 TGTGCCAGCTCAGAACATGCGGGTTGGGAGACCCAGTACTTC CASSEHAGWETQYF
TRBJ2-3 . . TRBV9 TGTGCCAGCAGCGTAGAGGCCGGCGGAGATACGCAGTATTTT CASSVEAGGDTQYF
TRBJ1-2 once TRBD1 TRBV7-2 TGTGCCAGCAGCGAGACAGGGCCTGGCTACACCTTC CASSETGPGYTF
TRBJ2-7 . . TRBV27 TGTGCCAGCAGTGTGGACAGAGGGTTGACCTTCTACGAGCAGTACTTC CASSVDRGLTFYEQYF
TRBJ1-4 . TRBD1 TRBV6-5 TGTGCCAGCAGTCAGGGGGGTGAAAAACTGTTTTTT CASSQGGEKLFF
TRBJ2-2 few TRBD2 TRBV5-4 TGTGCCAGCAGCTATGGACTAGCGGGGGGAAAGACCGGGGAGCTGTTTTTT CASSYGLAGGKTGELFF
TRBJ2-1 . . TRBV20-1 TGCAGTGCTAGTTACTACAATGAGCAGTTCTTC CSASYYNEQFF